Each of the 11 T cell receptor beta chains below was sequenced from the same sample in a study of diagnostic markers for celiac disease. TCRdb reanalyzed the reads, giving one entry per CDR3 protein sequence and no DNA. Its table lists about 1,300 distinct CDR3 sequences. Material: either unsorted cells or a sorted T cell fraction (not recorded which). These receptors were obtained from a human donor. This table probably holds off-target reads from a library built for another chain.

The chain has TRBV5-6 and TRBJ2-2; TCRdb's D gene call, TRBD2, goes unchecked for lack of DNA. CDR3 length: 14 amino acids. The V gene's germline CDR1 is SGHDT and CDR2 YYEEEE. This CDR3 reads CASSSGPDTGELFF. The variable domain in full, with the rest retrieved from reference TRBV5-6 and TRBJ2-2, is DAGVTQSPTHLIKTRGQQVTLRCSPKSGHDTVSWYQQALGQGPQFIFQYYEEEERQRGNFPDRFSGHQFPNYSSELNVNALLLGDSALYLCASSSGPDTGELFFGEGSRLTVL.

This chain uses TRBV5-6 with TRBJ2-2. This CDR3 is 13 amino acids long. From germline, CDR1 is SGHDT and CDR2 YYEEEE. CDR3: CASSFSVTGELFF.

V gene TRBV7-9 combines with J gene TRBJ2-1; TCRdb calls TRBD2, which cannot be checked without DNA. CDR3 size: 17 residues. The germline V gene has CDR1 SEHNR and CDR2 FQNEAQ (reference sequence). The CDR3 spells CASSLLGGLARGNEQFF.

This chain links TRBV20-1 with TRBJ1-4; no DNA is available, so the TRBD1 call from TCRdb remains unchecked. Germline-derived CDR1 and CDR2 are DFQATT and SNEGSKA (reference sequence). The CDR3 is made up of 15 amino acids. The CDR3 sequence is CSAWRPGGDVEKLFF.

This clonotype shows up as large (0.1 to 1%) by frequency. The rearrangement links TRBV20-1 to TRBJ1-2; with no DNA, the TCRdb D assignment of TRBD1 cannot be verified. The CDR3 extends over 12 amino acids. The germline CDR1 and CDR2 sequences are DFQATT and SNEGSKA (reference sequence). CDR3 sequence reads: CSAGQGASGYTF.

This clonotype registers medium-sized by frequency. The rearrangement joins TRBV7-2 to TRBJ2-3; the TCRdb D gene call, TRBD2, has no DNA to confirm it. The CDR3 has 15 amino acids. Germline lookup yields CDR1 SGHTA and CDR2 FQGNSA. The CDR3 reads CASSWAGSYTDTQYF.

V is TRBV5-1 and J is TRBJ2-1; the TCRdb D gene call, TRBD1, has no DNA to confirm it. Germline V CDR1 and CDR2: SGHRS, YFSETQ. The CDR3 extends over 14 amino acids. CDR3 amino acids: CASSATGTHNEQFF. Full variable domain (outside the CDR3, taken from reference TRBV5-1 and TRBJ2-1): KAGVTQTPRYLIKTRGQQVTLSCSPISGHRSVSWYQQTPGQGLQFLFEYFSETQRNKGNFPGRFSGRQFSNSRSEMNVSTLELGDSALYLCASSATGTHNEQFFGPGTRLTVL.

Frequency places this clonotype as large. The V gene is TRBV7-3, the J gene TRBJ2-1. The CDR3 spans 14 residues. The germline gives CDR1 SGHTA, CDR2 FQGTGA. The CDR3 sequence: CASSLTGSYNEQFF.

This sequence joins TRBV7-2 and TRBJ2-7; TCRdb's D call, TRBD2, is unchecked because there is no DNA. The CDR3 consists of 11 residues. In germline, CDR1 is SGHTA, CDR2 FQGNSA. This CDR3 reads CASARADEQYF.

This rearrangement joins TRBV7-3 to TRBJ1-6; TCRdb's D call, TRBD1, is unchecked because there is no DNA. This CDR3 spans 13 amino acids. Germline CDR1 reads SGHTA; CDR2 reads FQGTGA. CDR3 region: CASSTDRDSPLHF.

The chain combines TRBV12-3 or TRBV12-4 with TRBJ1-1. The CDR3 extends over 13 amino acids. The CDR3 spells CASSFEGLTEAFF.